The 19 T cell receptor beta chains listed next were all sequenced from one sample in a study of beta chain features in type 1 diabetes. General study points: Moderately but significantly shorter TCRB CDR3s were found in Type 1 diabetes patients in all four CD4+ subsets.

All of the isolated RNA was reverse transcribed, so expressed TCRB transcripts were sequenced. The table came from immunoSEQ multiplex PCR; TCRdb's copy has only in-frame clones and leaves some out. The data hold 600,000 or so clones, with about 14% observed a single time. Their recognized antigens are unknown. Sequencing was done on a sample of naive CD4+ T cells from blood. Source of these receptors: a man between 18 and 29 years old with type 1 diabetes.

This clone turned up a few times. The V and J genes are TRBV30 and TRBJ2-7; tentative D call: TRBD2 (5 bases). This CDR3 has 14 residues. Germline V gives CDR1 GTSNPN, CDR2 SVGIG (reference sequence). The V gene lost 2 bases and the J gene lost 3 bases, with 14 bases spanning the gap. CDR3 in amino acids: CAWSRRGPFYEQYF. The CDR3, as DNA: TGTGCCTGGAGTAGAAGAGGGCCTTTCTACGAGCAGTACTTC.

The CDR3 DNA reads TGTGCCAGCAGCGTATCCTCCGGGACCCCTCTCCGTGGATACTTC. This codes for CASSVSSGTPLRGYF. This sequence joins TRBV11-2 and TRBJ2-5, with D possibly being TRBD1 or TRBD2 (5 bases each). This CDR3 region has 15 residues. Germline V gene sequence: CDR1 SGHAT, CDR2 FQNNGV. Between the trimmed V and J ends, which lost 5 bases and 14 bases, there was a span of 27 bases.

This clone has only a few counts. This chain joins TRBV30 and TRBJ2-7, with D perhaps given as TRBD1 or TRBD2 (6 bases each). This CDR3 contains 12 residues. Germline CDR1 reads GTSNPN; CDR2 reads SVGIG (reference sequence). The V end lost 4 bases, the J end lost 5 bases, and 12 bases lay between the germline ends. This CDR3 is CAWKGGVHEQYF. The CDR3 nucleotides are TGTGCCTGGAAGGGGGGAGTACACGAGCAGTACTTC.

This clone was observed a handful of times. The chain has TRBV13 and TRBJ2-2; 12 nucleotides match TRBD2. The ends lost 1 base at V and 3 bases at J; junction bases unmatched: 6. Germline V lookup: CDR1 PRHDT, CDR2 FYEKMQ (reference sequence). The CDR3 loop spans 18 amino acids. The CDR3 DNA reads TGTGCCAGCAGCTTAGCCCTAGCGGGAGGGCCTGACACCGGGGAGCTGTTTTTT. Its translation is CASSLALAGGPDTGELFF. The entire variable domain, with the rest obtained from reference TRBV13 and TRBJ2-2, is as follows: AAGVIQSPRHLIKEKRETATLKCYPIPRHDTVYWYQQGPGQDPQFLISFYEKMQSDKGSIPDRFSAQQFSDYHSELNMSSLELGDSALYFCASSLALAGGPDTGELFFGEGSRLTVL.

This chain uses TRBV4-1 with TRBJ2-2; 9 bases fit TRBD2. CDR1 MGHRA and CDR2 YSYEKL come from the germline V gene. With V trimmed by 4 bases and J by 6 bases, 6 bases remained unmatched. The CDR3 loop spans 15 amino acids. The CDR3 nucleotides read TGCGCCAGCAGCCCCGCGGGAGGGGTGGCCGGGGAGCTGTTTTTT. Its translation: CASSPAGGVAGELFF.

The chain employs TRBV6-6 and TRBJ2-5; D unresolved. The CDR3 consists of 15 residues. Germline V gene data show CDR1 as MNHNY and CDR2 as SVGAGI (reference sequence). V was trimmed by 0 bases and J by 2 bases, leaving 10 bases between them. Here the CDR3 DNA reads TGTGCCAGCAGTTACTCTGGGTTGACACAAGAGACCCAGTACTTC. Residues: CASSYSGLTQETQYF.

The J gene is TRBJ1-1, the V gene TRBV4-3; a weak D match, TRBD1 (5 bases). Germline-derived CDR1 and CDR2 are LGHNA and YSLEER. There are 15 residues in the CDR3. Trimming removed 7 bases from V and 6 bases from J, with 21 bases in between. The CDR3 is CASNPTGRVGAEAFF. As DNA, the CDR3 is TGCGCCAGCAACCCGACGGGGCGAGTCGGCGCTGAAGCTTTCTTT.

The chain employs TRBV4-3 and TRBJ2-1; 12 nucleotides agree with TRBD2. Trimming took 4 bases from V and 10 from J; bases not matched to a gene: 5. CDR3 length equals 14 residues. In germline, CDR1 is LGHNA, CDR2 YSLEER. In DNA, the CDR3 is TGCGCCAGCAGCCTCCTTGGACTAGCGGGAGAGCAGTTCTTC. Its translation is CASSLLGLAGEQFF.

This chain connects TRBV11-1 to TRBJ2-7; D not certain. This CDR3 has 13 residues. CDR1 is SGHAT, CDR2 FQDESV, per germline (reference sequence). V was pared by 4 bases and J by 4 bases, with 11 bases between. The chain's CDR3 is CASSYGRQYEQYF. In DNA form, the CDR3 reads TGTGCCAGCAGCTATGGACGGCAGTACGAGCAGTACTTC.

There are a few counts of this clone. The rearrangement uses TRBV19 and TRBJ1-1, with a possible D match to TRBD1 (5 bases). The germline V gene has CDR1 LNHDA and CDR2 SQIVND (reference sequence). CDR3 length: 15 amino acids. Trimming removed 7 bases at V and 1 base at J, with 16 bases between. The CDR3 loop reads CASTPVTGGNTEAFF. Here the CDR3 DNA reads TGTGCCAGTACGCCAGTAACGGGGGGGAACACTGAAGCTTTCTTT.

CDR3 nucleotides: TGTGCCTGGAGTGTGACAGGGCTGCAAGAGACCCAGTACTTC. This encodes CAWSVTGLQETQYF. V is TRBV30 and J is TRBJ2-5; 7 bases are a match to TRBD1. CDR3 length: 14 amino acids. CDR1 GTSNPN and CDR2 SVGIG come from the germline V gene (reference sequence). The J segment lost 2 bases and the V segment lost 0 bases, leaving 3 bases of the junction unmatched.

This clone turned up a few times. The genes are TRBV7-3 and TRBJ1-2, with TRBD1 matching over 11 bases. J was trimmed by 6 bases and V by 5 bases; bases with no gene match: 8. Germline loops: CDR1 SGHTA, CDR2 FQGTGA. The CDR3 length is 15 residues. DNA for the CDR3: TGTGCCAGCAGCCCAAATGGACAGGGGGCGCATGGCTACACCTTC. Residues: CASSPNGQGAHGYTF.

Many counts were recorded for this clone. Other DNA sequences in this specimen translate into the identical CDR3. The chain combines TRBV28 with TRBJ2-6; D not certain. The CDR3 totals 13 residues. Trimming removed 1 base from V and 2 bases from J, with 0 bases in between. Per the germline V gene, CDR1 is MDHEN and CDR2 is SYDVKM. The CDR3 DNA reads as TGTGCCAGCAGTTTATCTGGGGCCAACGTCCTGACTTTC. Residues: CASSLSGANVLTF.

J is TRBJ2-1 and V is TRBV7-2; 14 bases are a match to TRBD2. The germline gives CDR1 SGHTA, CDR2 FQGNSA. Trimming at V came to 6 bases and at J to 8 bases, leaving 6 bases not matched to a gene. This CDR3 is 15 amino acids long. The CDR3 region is CASSWTSGGRDEQFF. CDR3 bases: TGTGCCAGCAGTTGGACTAGCGGGGGGCGGGATGAGCAGTTCTTC.

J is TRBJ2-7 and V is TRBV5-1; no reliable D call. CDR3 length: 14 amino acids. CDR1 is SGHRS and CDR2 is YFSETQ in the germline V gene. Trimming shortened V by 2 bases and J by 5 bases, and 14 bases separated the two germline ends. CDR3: CASSFGTVYDEQYF. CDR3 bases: TGCGCCAGCAGCTTCGGTACCGTCTACGACGAGCAGTACTTC.

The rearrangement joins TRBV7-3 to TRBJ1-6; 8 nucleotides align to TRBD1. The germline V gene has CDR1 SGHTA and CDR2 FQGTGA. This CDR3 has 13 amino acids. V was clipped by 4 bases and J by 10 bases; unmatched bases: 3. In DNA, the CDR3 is TGTGCCAGCAGCTCAGGGGGCCGATCACCCCTCCACTTT. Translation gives CASSSGGRSPLHF.

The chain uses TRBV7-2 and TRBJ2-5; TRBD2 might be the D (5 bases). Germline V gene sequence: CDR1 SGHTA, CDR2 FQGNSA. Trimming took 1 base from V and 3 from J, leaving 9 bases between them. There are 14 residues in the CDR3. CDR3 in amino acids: CASSLERTKETQYF. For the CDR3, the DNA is TGTGCCAGCAGCTTAGAGCGGACGAAAGAGACCCAGTACTTC.

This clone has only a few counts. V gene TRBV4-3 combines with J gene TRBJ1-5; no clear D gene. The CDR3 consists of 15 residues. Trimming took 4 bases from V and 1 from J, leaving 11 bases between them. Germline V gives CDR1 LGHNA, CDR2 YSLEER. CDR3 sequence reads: CASSPSGRSNQPQHF. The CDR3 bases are TGCGCCAGCAGCCCAAGCGGACGGAGCAATCAGCCCCAGCATTTT.

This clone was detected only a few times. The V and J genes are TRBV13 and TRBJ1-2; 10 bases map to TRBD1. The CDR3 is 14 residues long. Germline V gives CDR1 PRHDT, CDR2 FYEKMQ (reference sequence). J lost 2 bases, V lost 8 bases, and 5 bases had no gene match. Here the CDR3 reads CASQPGQGNYGYTF. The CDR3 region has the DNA TGTGCCAGCCAACCGGGACAGGGGAACTATGGCTACACCTTC.